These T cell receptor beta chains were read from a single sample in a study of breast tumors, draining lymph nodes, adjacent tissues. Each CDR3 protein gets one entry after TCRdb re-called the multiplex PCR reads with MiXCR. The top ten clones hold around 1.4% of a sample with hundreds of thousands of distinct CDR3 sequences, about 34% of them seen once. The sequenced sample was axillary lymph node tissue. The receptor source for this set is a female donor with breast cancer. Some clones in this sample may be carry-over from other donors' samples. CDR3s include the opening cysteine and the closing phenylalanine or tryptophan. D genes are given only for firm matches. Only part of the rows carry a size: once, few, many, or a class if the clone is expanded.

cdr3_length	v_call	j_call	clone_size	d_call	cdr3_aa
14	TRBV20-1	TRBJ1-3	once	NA	CSARGGRSGNTIYF
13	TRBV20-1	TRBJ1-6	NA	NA	CSAQGGRGSPLHF
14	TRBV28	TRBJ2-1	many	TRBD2	CASSPSGRTNEQFF
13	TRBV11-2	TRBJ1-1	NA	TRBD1	CASRRDSTFEAFF
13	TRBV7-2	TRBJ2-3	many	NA	CASSSQPADTQYF
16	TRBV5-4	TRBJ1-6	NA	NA	CASSFRIGRSDSPLHF
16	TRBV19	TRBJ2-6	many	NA	CASSNRRGSGANVLTF
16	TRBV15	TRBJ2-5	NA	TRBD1	CATSGEDRPYQETQYF
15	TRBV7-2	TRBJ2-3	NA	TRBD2	CASSPTSSRSDTQYF
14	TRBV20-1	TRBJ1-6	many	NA	CSAKPTGSNSPLHF
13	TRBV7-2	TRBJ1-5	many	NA	CASTQGGSRPQHF
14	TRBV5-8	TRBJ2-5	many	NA	CASSQTRTEETQYF
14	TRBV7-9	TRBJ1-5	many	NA	CASSSMNSNQPQHF
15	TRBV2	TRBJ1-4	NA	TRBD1	CASRLTGGLSEKLFF
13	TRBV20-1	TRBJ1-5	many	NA	CSARSLTDQPQHF
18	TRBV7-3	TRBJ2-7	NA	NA	CASSLCNRGSMSSYEQYF
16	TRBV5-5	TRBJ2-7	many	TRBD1	CASRPDAGTGRSEQYF
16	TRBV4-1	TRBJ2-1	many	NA	CASSQVDLVTYNEQFF
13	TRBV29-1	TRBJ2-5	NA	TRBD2	CSVSPGGNQPQYF
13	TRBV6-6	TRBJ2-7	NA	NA	CASSVTATYEQYF
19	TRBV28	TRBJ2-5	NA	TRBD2	CASSFRGQGLAGSPPGQYF
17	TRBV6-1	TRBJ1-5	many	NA	CASLGTVRGLSNQPQHF
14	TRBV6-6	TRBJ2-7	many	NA	CASRFSGTSYEQYF
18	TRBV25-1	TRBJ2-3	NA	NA	CASSEFSRDTHSTDTQYF
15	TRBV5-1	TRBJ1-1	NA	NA	CASSGTGGFDTEAFF
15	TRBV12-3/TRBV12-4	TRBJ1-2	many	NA	CASSFRGAPRDGYTF
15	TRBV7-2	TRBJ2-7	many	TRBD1	CASSFAQGVSYEQYF
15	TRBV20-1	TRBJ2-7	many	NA	CSASSSPFNRYEQYF
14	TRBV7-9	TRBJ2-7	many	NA	CASSLDGGSYEQYF
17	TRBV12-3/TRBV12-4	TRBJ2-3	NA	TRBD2	CASSFARTSGSPYTQYF
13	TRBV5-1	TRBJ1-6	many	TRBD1	CASSSGQDSPLHF
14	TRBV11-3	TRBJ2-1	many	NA	CASSPGPRPIEQFF
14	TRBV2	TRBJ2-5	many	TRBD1	CASRKGQTQETQYF
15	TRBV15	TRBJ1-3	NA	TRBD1	CATSSSDRAGNTIYF
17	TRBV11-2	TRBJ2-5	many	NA	CASSLNSWGSRTETQYF
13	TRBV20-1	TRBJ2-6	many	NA	CSASFSGANVLTF
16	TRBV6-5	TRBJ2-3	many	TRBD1	CASSPPGTGNKDTQYF
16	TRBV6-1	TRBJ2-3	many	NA	CASSELSRISTDTQYF
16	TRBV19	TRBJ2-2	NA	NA	CASSRAGGLRFGELFF
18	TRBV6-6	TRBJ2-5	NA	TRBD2	CASSSGTSGREGEETQYF
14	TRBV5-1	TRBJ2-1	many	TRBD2	CASCRTSGHNEQFF
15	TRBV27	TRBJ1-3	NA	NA	CASKPDGGAGNTIYF
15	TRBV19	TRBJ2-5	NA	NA	CASSNRIGGRETQYF